This T cell receptor beta chain was identified in a study of Ad26.COV2.S vaccination and SARS-CoV-2 variants. Study-wide results and caveats: The authors reported substantial breadth in spike-specific CD8+ and CD4+ T cell responses after vaccination. Researchers reported similar non-spike TCR breadth in vaccine and placebo recipients. Vaccine recipients had higher spike-specific TCR breadth than placebo recipients.

Treatment: over 15 received Ad26.COV2.S at low or high dose, single or two shots; about 5 received placebo; per-sample allocation not given. Sample collection was performed on day 63 after the first vaccine or placebo injection. After removal of 5 bases from V and 5 bases from J, the junction contained 6 bases not matched to a gene. This CDR3 is built from 14 residues. Germline loops: CDR1 MNHEY, CDR2 SMNVEV (reference sequence). For this clone: Its specificity is unknown.

Sequencing used immunoSEQ multiplex PCR; TCRdb keeps in-frame clones, though not all of them. Found here are roughly 300,000 clones, approximately 86% of them singletons; the top ten hold around a tenth. Source: peripheral blood, taken in a trial of Ad26.COV2.S vaccine versus placebo. The chain combines TRBV27 with TRBJ2-1, with 7 bases that match TRBD2. The receptor was isolated from a person aged 18-60 years who received the Ad26.COV2.S COVID-19 vaccine or a placebo. The CDR3 nucleotides read TGTGCCAGCAGTAGCGTGGGGGGGAACAATGAGCAGTTCTTC. Protein sequence: CASSSVGGNNEQFF.